Below, one T cell receptor beta chain is given with its context. This entry comes from a study of T cell responses to AZD1222 COVID-19 vaccine. This table comes from immunoSEQ multiplex PCR, and its TCRdb copy is limited to in-frame clones, with some not included. The data contain some 130,000 clones, 91% of them singletons. Trimming stripped 5 bases from V and 3 bases from J, with 11 bases between. Germline loops: CDR1 SGHTA, CDR2 FQGTGA. The CDR3 is 14 residues long. The V and J genes are TRBV7-3 and TRBJ2-1; tentative D call: TRBD2 (6 bases). The specimen was peripheral blood, collected on day 0 of AZD1222 vaccination. The clonotype originates from an adult in good health. DNA for the CDR3: TGTGCCAGCAGCCTCGGGACTTACTACAATGAGCAGTTCTTC. This encodes CASSLGTYYNEQFF.